One sample yielded the 14 T cell receptor beta chains listed below, sequenced in a study of T cell responses to AZD1222 COVID-19 vaccine. Using immunoSEQ multiplex PCR, the repertoire was profiled, and TCRdb retains in-frame clones only, with some absent. The table has 140,000 to 150,000 clones, approximately 89% seen once. The sample consisted of peripheral blood, taken on day 0 of AZD1222 vaccination. These receptors were taken from an adult in good health.

The J gene is TRBJ1-1, the V gene TRBV5-8; 7 bases align to TRBD1. The CDR3 is 13 residues long. Per the germline V gene, CDR1 is SGHTS and CDR2 is YDEGEE. With V trimmed by 6 bases and J by 1 base, 3 bases remained unmatched. DNA of the CDR3: TGTGCCAGCAAATGGACAGGGAACACTGAAGCTTTCTTT. Its translation is CASKWTGNTEAFF.

The chain combines TRBV5-1 with TRBJ1-3; weak D call: TRBD1 (5 bases). Per germline, CDR1 SGHRS and CDR2 YFSETQ. V gave up 4 bases and J gave up 4 bases, with 9 bases separating them. CDR3 length equals 13 residues. The CDR3 is CASSMGPGNTIYF. In nucleotides, the CDR3 is TGCGCCAGCAGCATGGGGCCGGGAAACACCATATATTTT.

This chain uses TRBV28 with TRBJ1-2, with a tentative D call TRBD1 (5 bases). The germline gives CDR1 MDHEN, CDR2 SYDVKM. The germline V and J ends were trimmed by 5 bases and 4 bases, with 14 bases remaining between them. The CDR3 runs to 14 residues. CDR3 DNA: TGTGCCAGCAGTCCCGGGACCTACGGCTATGGCTACACCTTC. Translated: CASSPGTYGYGYTF.

The V gene is TRBV19, the J gene TRBJ2-2; 9 positions match TRBD1. J was trimmed by 4 bases and V by 5 bases; bases with no gene match: 17. The germline V gene has CDR1 LNHDA and CDR2 SQIVND (reference sequence). CDR3 length: 19 residues. The CDR3 coding sequence is TGTGCCAGTAGTCCCCCCGGACAGGGGCACAGTGGGATCACCGGGGAGCTGTTTTTT. Amino acids: CASSPPGQGHSGITGELFF.

The chain recombines TRBV18 with TRBJ2-4; D might be TRBD1 or TRBD2, each matching 6 bases. CDR3 length equals 15 residues. V was clipped by 0 bases and J by 4 bases, with 10 bases between them. The germline V gene has CDR1 KGHSH and CDR2 LQKENI. The CDR3 protein is CASSPPGGKKNIQYF. In DNA, the CDR3 is TGTGCCAGCTCACCACCCGGGGGCAAGAAAAACATTCAGTACTTC.

The chain is built from TRBV24-1 and TRBJ2-7; D is undetermined. The CDR3 runs 13 residues. V lost 3 bases, J lost 5 bases, and 10 bases lay in between. Per germline, CDR1 KGHDR and CDR2 SFDVKD. CDR3 residues: CATSDGHSNEQYF. The CDR3 nucleotides read TGTGCCACCAGTGATGGGCACTCGAACGAGCAGTACTTC.

This chain joins TRBV7-2 and TRBJ2-7; D may be TRBD2 (6 bases). CDR1 SGHTA and CDR2 FQGNSA come from the germline V gene. Trimming left V 7 bases short and J 0 bases short, with 22 bases between. The CDR3 loop spans 17 amino acids. CDR3 nucleotides: TGTGCCAGCACCGCCCCTCGAGGAGGGGCGAGCTCCTACGAGCAGTACTTC. This encodes CASTAPRGGASSYEQYF.

This clone came up a few times. The chain combines TRBV7-9 with TRBJ2-1; maybe TRBD2 (5 bases). Germline loops: CDR1 SEHNR, CDR2 FQNEAQ (reference sequence). The CDR3 loop spans 12 amino acids. V was cut by 5 bases and J by 13 bases, with 15 bases left in between. The CDR3 reads CASSPERRAQFF. In DNA, the CDR3 is TGTGCCAGCAGCCCAGAAAGGCGGGCACAGTTCTTC.

This clone has a handful of counts. This sequence joins TRBV5-4 and TRBJ1-2; D is perhaps TRBD1 (6 bases). This CDR3 has 15 residues. The germline CDR1 and CDR2 sequences are SGHNT and YYREEE (reference sequence). Deletions cut 4 bases from V and 2 bases from J, with 15 bases between. As DNA, the CDR3 is TGTGCCAGCAGCCCCCAGAGGAGGGGGAACTATGGCTACACCTTC. Protein product: CASSPQRRGNYGYTF.

The rearrangement links TRBV4-3 to TRBJ1-2; maybe TRBD1 (6 bases). The CDR3 covers 15 residues. Germline V gives CDR1 LGHNA, CDR2 YSLEER. With 0 bases removed from V and 8 bases from J, the gap between germline ends came to 16 bases. CDR3 nucleotide sequence: TGCGCCAGCAGCCAAGACGGGTCAGGGGCTATCGGCTACACCTTC. Amino acid sequence: CASSQDGSGAIGYTF.

The chain carries TRBV6-2 or TRBV6-3 and TRBJ1-2; a weak D match, TRBD1 (6 bases). Between the trimmed V and J ends, which lost 5 bases and 5 bases, there was a span of 21 bases. This CDR3 has 16 amino acids. Per the germline V gene, CDR1 is MNHEY and CDR2 is SVGEGT. CDR3 amino acids: CASSPGEAGTSYGYTF. The CDR3 DNA reads as TGTGCCAGCAGTCCGGGTGAAGCCGGGACATCTTATGGCTACACCTTC.

This clone has a single count. The rearrangement links TRBV19 to TRBJ1-3; D is unresolved. The CDR3 has 15 amino acids. The V end was cut by 2 bases, the J end by 0 bases, with 8 bases between. Germline assignment: CDR1 LNHDA and CDR2 SQIVND (reference sequence). The CDR3 loop reads CASSINSHSGNTIYF. For the CDR3, the DNA is TGTGCCAGTAGTATAAACAGCCACTCTGGAAACACCATATATTTT.

The chain carries TRBV28 and TRBJ2-7, with 7 bases identical to TRBD2. The CDR3 runs 17 residues. From germline, CDR1 is MDHEN and CDR2 SYDVKM. Trimming took 6 bases from V and 0 from J; bases not matched to a gene: 14. CDR3 sequence reads: CASSPILASGSSYEQYF. In nucleotides, the CDR3 is TGTGCCAGCAGCCCTATACTCGCTAGCGGCAGCTCCTACGAGCAGTACTTC. Complete variable domain (other parts from reference TRBV28 and TRBJ2-7): DVKVTQSSRYLVKRTGEKVFLECVQDMDHENMFWYRQDPGLGLRLIYFSYDVKMKEKGDIPEGYSVSREKKERFSLILESASTNQTSMYLCASSPILASGSSYEQYFGPGTRLTVT.

This clone showed up just a few times. The genes are TRBV6-2 or TRBV6-3 and TRBJ2-7, with a possible D match to TRBD1 (6 bases). Germline V gives CDR1 MNHEY, CDR2 SVGEGT. This CDR3 spans 16 amino acids. Trimming pared 2 bases from V and 0 bases from J, leaving 14 bases between. For the CDR3, the DNA is TGTGCCAGCAGTTACGGGACACGACAAAACTCCTACGAGCAGTACTTC. Protein sequence: CASSYGTRQNSYEQYF.